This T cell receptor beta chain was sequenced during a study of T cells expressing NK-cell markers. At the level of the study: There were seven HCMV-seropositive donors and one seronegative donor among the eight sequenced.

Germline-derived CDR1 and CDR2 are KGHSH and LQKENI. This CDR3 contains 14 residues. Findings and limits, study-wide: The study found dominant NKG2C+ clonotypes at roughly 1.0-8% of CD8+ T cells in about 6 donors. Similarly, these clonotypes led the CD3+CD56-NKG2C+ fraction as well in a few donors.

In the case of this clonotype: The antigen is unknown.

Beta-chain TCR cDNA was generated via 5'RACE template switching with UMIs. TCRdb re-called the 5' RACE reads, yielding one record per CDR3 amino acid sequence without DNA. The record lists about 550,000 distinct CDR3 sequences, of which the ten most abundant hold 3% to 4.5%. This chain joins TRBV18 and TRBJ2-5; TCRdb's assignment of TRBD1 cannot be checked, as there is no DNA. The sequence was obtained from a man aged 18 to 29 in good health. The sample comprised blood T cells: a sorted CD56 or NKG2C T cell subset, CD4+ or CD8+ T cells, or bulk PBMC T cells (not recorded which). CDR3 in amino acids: CASSPLDSLETQYF.